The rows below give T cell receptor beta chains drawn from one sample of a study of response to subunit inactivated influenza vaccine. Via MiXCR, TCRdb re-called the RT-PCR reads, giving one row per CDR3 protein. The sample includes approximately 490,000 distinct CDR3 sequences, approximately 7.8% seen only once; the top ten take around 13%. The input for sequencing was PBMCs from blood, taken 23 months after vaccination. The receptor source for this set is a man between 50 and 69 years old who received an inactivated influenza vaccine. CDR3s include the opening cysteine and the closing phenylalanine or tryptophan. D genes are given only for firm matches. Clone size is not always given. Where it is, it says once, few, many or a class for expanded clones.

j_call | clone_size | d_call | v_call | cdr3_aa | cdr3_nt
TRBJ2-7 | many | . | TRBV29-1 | CSVEFAGRPNPYEQYF | TGCAGCGTTGAATTTGCGGGACGTCCGAACCCCTACGAGCAGTACTTC
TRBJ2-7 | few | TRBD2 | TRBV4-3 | CASSQGTSGREEQYF | TGCGCCAGCAGCCAAGGGACTAGCGGGAGAGAGGAGCAGTACTTC
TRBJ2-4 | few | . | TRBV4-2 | CASSQDKLGGGRKNIQYF | TGTGCCAGCAGCCAAGATAAGTTAGGTGGGGGCCGCAAAAACATTCAGTACTTC
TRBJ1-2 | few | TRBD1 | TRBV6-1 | CATLRGTDYGYTF | TGTGCCACCCTAAGGGGGACAGACTATGGCTACACCTTC
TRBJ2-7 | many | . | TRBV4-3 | CASSQDLWQSYEQYF | TGCGCCAGCAGCCAAGATCTCTGGCAGTCCTACGAGCAGTACTTC
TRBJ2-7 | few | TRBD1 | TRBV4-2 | CASSRFLGQGSYEQYF | TGTGCCAGCAGCCGATTTCTCGGACAGGGTTCGTACGAGCAGTACTTC
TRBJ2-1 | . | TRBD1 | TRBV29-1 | CSARTGSAPNEQFF | TGCAGCGCCAGGACAGGGTCCGCTCCCAATGAGCAGTTCTTC
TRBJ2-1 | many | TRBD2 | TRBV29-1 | CSVGLQTSGIGEQFF | TGCAGCGTTGGATTGCAGACTAGCGGGATAGGCGAGCAGTTCTTC
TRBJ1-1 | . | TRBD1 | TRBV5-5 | CASSLHRGEAFF | TGTGCCAGCAGCCTACACAGGGGTGAAGCTTTCTTT
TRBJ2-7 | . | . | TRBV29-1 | CSVGVWRRDEQYF | TGCAGCGTTGGAGTGTGGAGGCGGGACGAGCAGTACTTC
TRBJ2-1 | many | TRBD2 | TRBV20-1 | CSATSGLAANEQFF | TGCAGTGCTACTTCGGGACTAGCGGCCAATGAGCAGTTCTTC
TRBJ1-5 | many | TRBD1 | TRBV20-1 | CSACRTGRGNQPQHF | TGCAGTGCGTGTAGGACAGGGCGCGGCAATCAGCCCCAGCATTTT
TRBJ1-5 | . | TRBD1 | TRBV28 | CASSPPGQKNQPQHF | TGTGCCAGCAGTCCACCGGGACAGAAAAATCAGCCCCAGCATTTT
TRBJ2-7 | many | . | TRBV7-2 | CASSLPGAGEQYF | TGTGCCAGCAGCTTGCCAGGGGCTGGCGAGCAGTACTTC
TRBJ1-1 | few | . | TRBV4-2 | CASSPDMNTEAFF | TGTGCCAGCAGCCCGGACATGAACACTGAAGCTTTCTTT
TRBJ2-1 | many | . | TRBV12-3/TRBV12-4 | CASSLVNEQFF | TGTGCCAGCAGTTTAGTGAATGAGCAGTTCTTC
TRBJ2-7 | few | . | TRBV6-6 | CASFDSTYEQYF | TGTGCCAGCTTTGACAGCACCTACGAGCAGTACTTC
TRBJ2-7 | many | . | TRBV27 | CASKSGTRALEQYF | TGTGCCAGCAAGTCCGGGACAAGGGCTTTGGAGCAGTACTTC
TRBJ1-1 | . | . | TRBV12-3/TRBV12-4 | CASSLAHEAFF | TGTGCCAGCAGTTTAGCACACGAAGCTTTCTTT
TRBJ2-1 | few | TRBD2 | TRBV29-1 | CSVRSGGAKGSYNEQFF | TGCAGCGTTCGTAGCGGGGGGGCGAAAGGGTCCTACAATGAGCAGTTCTTC
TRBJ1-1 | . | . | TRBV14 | CASSQGREDLNTEAFF | TGTGCCAGCAGCCAAGGGCGGGAGGACCTGAACACTGAAGCTTTCTTT
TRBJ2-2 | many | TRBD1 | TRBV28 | CAGARGLNTGELFF | TGTGCCGGGGCAAGGGGGCTTAACACCGGGGAGCTGTTTTTT
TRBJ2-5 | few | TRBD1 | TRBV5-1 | CASSPGTGGLKTQYF | TGCGCCAGCAGTCCAGGGACAGGGGGATTGAAGACCCAGTACTTC
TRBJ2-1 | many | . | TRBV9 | CASSVDAGSYNEQFF | TGTGCCAGCAGCGTAGACGCGGGGTCCTACAATGAGCAGTTCTTC
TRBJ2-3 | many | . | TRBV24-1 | CATSDLQPGESTDTQYF | TGTGCCACCAGTGATTTGCAACCAGGGGAGAGCACAGATACGCAGTATTTT
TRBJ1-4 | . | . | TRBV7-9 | CASSPQPGRFNEKLFF | TGTGCCAGCAGCCCTCAACCCGGGAGGTTTAATGAAAAACTGTTTTTT
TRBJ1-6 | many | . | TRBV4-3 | CASSQVIGGGLHF | TGCGCCAGCAGCCAAGTCATTGGGGGTGGCCTCCACTTT
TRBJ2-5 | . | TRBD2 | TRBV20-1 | CSARLAGVVSGETQYF | TGCAGTGCTAGACTAGCGGGAGTAGTTAGTGGAGAGACCCAGTACTTC
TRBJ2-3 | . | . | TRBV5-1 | CASSMGTGSSTDTQYF | TGCGCCAGCAGCATGGGAACAGGTTCTAGCACAGATACGCAGTATTTT
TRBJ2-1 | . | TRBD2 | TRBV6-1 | CASSKLAGGGDEQFF | TGTGCCAGCAGTAAACTAGCGGGAGGGGGGGATGAGCAGTTCTTC
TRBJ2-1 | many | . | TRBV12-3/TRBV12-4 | CAQTRKAVYNEQFF | TGTGCCCAAACGCGCAAAGCGGTCTACAATGAGCAGTTCTTC
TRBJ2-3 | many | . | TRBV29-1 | CSVEGYSSTDTQYF | TGCAGCGTTGAAGGCTACAGCAGCACAGATACGCAGTATTTT
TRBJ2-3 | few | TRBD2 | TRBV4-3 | CASSQAAGEWDTQYF | TGCGCCAGCAGCCAAGCGGCGGGAGAATGGGATACGCAGTATTTT
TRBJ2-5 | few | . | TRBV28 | CASRGPPQETQYF | TGTGCCAGCAGGGGACCGCCCCAAGAGACCCAGTACTTC
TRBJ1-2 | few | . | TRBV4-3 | CASSQDGNYGYTF | TGCGCCAGCAGCCAAGACGGGAACTATGGCTACACCTTC
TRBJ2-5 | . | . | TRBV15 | CATSRRMGAPQETQYF | TGTGCCACCAGCAGGAGGATGGGGGCTCCCCAAGAGACCCAGTACTTC
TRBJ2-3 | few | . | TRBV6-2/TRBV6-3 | CASRPRLGDTQYF | TGTGCCAGCAGACCCCGACTTGGAGATACGCAGTATTTT
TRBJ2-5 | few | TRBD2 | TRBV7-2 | CASLRGNQETQYF | TGTGCCAGCCTGCGGGGGAACCAAGAGACCCAGTACTTC
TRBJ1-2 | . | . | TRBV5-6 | CASSLEGTGRVLNYGYTF | TGTGCCAGCAGCTTGGAGGGCACAGGGCGGGTATTAAACTATGGCTACACCTTC
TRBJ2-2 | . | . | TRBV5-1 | CASSLNVGTGELFF | TGCGCCAGCAGCTTAAACGTGGGCACCGGGGAGCTGTTTTTT
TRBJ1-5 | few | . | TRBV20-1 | CSARVLRGYSNQPQHF | TGCAGTGCTAGAGTTTTGAGGGGCTATAGCAATCAGCCCCAGCATTTT
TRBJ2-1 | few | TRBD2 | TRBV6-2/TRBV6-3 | CASSYAPPGAGGLFNEQFF | TGTGCCAGCAGTTACGCCCCCCCAGGGGCGGGGGGGCTGTTCAATGAGCAGTTCTTC
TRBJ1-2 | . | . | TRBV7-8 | CASSSTSGSPRGHGYTF | TGTGCCAGCAGCTCCACTAGCGGGAGTCCCCGGGGCCATGGCTACACCTTC
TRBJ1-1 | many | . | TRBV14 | CASSQTWNTEAFF | TGTGCCAGCAGCCAGACATGGAACACTGAAGCTTTCTTT
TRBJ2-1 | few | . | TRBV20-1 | CSAPDTYRTYNEQFF | TGCAGTGCGCCGGACACTTATCGAACCTACAATGAGCAGTTCTTC
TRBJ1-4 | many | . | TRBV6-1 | CASSPQSGAWKLFF | TGTGCCAGCAGCCCACAATCCGGGGCATGGAAACTGTTTTTT
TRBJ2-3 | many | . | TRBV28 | CASNRNNRGLGTDTQYF | TGTGCCTCTAACCGTAACAACCGGGGGCTGGGAACAGATACGCAGTATTTT
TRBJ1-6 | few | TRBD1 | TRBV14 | CASSQVQGASSPLHF | TGTGCCAGCAGCCAGGTACAGGGGGCGAGTTCACCCCTCCACTTT
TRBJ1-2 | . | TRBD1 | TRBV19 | CASSSTGTGIRGYTF | TGTGCCAGTAGTTCGACCGGGACAGGGATTCGGGGCTACACCTTC
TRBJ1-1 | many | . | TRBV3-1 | CASSPEARGEAFF | TGTGCCAGCAGCCCGGAAGCCAGGGGTGAAGCTTTCTTT
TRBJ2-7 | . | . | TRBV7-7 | CASSPGVGAYEQYF | TGTGCCAGCAGCCCCGGAGTAGGGGCCTACGAGCAGTACTTC
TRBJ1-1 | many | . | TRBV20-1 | CSASAGAPMNTEAFF | TGCAGTGCTAGTGCCGGGGCCCCGATGAACACTGAAGCTTTCTTT
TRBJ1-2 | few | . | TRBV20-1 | CSAPWSPGANYGYTF | TGCAGTGCACCCTGGAGCCCGGGCGCAAACTATGGCTACACCTTC
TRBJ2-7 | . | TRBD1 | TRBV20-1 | CSAILRAGQGFPPPYF | TGCAGTGCTATCTTAAGGGCGGGACAGGGATTTCCCCCCCCGTACTTC